This T cell receptor beta chain was sequenced in a study of identifying expanded T cells in peripheral blood. Study-level findings and limits: Two-week clone count variance significantly increased as total template count grew. Differentially abundant clones: roughly 1.2 between replicates, roughly 16 at around 2 weeks, more than 18 at four.

On this clone itself: Its specificity is not known.

No infections or other immune events were documented during collection. V dropped 7 bases and J dropped 1; count of bases not matched to a gene: 7. This CDR3 spans 16 amino acids. Per the germline V gene, CDR1 is SGHRS and CDR2 is YFSETQ. Profiling relied on immunoSEQ multiplex PCR, and the TCRdb table lists in-frame clones only, not all of them. The table lists under 100,000 clones, 70% to 90% of them singletons. This clonotype was sampled from a person between 18 and 69 years old in good health. The V gene is TRBV5-1, the J gene TRBJ2-6, with TRBD1 matching over 8 bases. Sequencing was done on a sample of blood. The CDR3 bases are TGCGCCAGCTCGCACAGGGGGGCTTCTGGGGCCAACGTCCTGACTTTC. This translates into CASSHRGASGANVLTF. Full variable domain (missing parts from reference TRBV5-1 and TRBJ2-6): KAGVTQTPRYLIKTRGQQVTLSCSPISGHRSVSWYQQTPGQGLQFLFEYFSETQRNKGNFPGRFSGRQFSNSRSEMNVSTLELGDSALYLCASSHRGASGANVLTFGAGSRLTVL.